This record concerns one T cell receptor beta chain sequence. This clonotype was counted ten times or more. The clone's antigen remains unknown. No much larger clone exists at a distance of one base, and base qualities are not known. After removal of 7 bases from V and 5 bases from J, the junction retains 12 bases not matched to a gene. In the germline V gene, CDR1 corresponds to SGHRS and CDR2 to YFSETQ. The CDR3 has 16 amino acids, counting the end cysteine and phenylalanine. Just CDR3 DNA is preserved here, 48 bases in frame from base 1. The data stem from a study of early T cells in non-severe SARS-CoV-2 infection (dated by TCRdb to the early 2020s). Study-level background: Bulk RNA from unsorted whole blood was used for TCR sequencing, so alpha and beta chains could not be paired.

Set within a cohort of healthcare workers in London, UK, this nested case-control study involved weekly PCR testing of nasopharyngeal swabs along with blood sampling. Healthcare workers were recruited during the week of the UK lockdown, between 23 and 31 March 2020, and followed weekly for up to about 15 weeks. The paper as a whole reports these results and caveats: VDJdb matching was skewed toward anti-spike CD8 responses, so virus-specific expansions were likely underestimated and private and CD4 specificities were missed.

Library creation used 5' RACE. The sequencer was a NextSeq 500. Unique molecular identifiers were attached to individual cDNA molecules in the TCR library protocol so that sequencing error and PCR bias could be corrected. Both TCR alpha and beta chains were sequenced, and tight co-correlation was observed between alpha and beta sequence abundances in each sample. Per the authors' processing: Decombinator V4 was used to annotate the V gene, J gene and CDR3 of the TCR sequences. Expanded TCRs were defined as changing significantly between any two time points under a Poisson model with p below 0.0001. Abundances of TCRs were expressed as counts per million after normalisation to the total number of TCRs sequenced in each sample. TRAV1-2 paired with TRAJ12, TRAJ20 or TRAJ33 defined MAIT TCRs, while TRAV10 paired with TRAJ18 defined iNKT TCRs. VDJdb, accessed 1 November 2021, was searched for CMV, EBV and SARS-CoV-2 annotated TCRs, excluding TCRs annotated for multiple antigens. The public reads were run again by TCRdb, first through fastp at Q25 and then through MiXCR, and only productive beta chains were kept. Rows with a matching CDR3 protein are joined into one entry that keeps the most common DNA and genes. The V and J calls were determined by TCRdb, not by the authors. This sample has about 50,000 distinct CDR3 sequences in its table, and roughly 8.8% of those were observed once. Together, the top ten hold about 15% of the sample.

The sequencing sample was made of whole blood. The clonotype was recovered from an adult who was a healthcare worker with PCR-confirmed SARS-CoV-2 infection or an uninfected control (not recorded which). The rearrangement combines TRBV5-1 with TRBJ2-5, and 12 junctional nucleotides match TRBD2. The CDR3 is CASSAQLAGGRETQYF. The nucleotide sequence reads as follows: TGCGCCAGCTCGGCGCAACTAGCGGGAGGCCGCGAGACCCAGTACTTC.